This passage covers 15 T cell receptor beta chains from one sample sequenced in a study of regulatory T cells in long-lasting Graves disease. Time point defined: newly diagnosed GD, antithyroid drugs for less than 3 months. Making the TCR library involved RNA that had been extracted from PBMCs. Building the TCR beta libraries relied on iRepertoire HTBI primers, and CDR3 regions underwent Arm-PCR. TCRdb fed the multiplex PCR reads into MiXCR, producing one record per CDR3 protein. Here the sample spans around 500,000 distinct CDR3 sequences, roughly 14% being singletons. These data also featured in a second study, about T cells in Graves' hyperthyroidism and ophthalmopathy.

Sequences were derived from peripheral blood mononuclear cells (PBMCs), sampled at new diagnosis, from a patient treated with antithyroid drugs. The receptor set was obtained from a man aged 30 to 45 with Graves disease.

This clonotype was found a few times. The rearrangement links TRBV14 to TRBJ2-2, with D perhaps TRBD1 (5 bases). Germline-derived CDR1 and CDR2 are SGHDN and FVKESK. The V and J ends lost 10 bases and 6 bases respectively, with 24 bases between them. This CDR3 is built from 16 residues. The CDR3 protein is CANPALIGDFAGELFF. CDR3 in DNA: TGTGCCAACCCAGCTCTCATAGGGGATTTCGCCGGGGAGCTGTTTTTT.

This clonotype showed up many times. The J gene is TRBJ2-1, the V gene TRBV11-2, with 9 nucleotides matching TRBD1. CDR3 length: 15 residues. V shed 5 bases and J 7 bases; nucleotides not matched to a gene: 9. The V gene's germline CDR1 is SGHAT and CDR2 FQNNGV. The CDR3 sequence: CASSGGTGTFNEQFF. CDR3 DNA: TGTGCCAGCAGCGGGGGGACAGGGACTTTTAATGAGCAGTTCTTC.

Ten or more counts support this clonotype. The chain recombines TRBV30 with TRBJ2-4; a weak D match, TRBD2 (6 bases). Germline CDR1 GTSNPN, CDR2 SVGIG (reference sequence). V gave up 1 base and J gave up 12 bases, with 13 bases separating them. This CDR3 is built from 12 residues. CDR3 nucleotides: TGTGCCTGGAGTGGGGGACTGGAGACTCAGTACTTC. It codes for CAWSGGLETQYF.

The sample holds a few counts of this clonotype. The rearrangement joins TRBV15 to TRBJ2-5, with D perhaps matching TRBD1 or TRBD2 (6 bases each). The CDR3 runs to 14 residues. CDR1 LNHNV and CDR2 YYDKDF come from the germline V gene (reference sequence). V was clipped by 3 bases and J by 5 bases, with 13 bases between them. The DNA of the CDR3 is TGTGCCACCAGCAGTGTAGGGGGGCGCGAGACCCAGTACTTC. Encoded protein: CATSSVGGRETQYF. Variable domain in full (rest from reference TRBV15 and TRBJ2-5): DAMVIQNPRYQVTQFGKPVTLSCSQTLNHNVMYWYQQKSSQAPKLLFHYYDKDFNNEADTPDNFQSRRPNTSFCFLDIRSPGLGDTAMYLCATSSVGGRETQYFGPGTRLLVL.

This clonotype was seen ten or more times. Here the CDR3 reads CASGMYQETQYF. Here the CDR3 DNA reads TGTGCCAGCGGAATGTACCAAGAGACCCAGTACTTC. The V call is TRBV27, the J call TRBJ2-5; D is unresolved. The CDR3 has 12 residues. Trimming removed 8 bases from V and 0 bases from J, with 7 bases in between. CDR1 is MNHEY and CDR2 is SMNVEV in the germline V gene (reference sequence).

For this clonotype: This may be a read error: a much more frequent sequence differs by one nucleotide. The V gene is TRBV6-1, the J gene TRBJ2-2, with a possible D match to TRBD2 (5 bases). Per the germline V gene, CDR1 is MNHNS and CDR2 is SASEGT. CDR3 length equals 15 residues. DNA of the CDR3: TGTGCCAGCATGCCGGTTCCTGAGAACACCGGGAAGCTGTTTTTT. Amino acids: CASMPVPENTGKLFF.

Ten or more counts support this clonotype. The chain carries TRBV27 and TRBJ1-2, with TRBD1 matching over 8 bases. Germline V gene data show CDR1 as MNHEY and CDR2 as SMNVEV (reference sequence). This CDR3 spans 14 amino acids. The junction had 7 bases not matched to a gene; V was cut back by 6 bases and J by 4 bases. As DNA, the CDR3 is TGTGCCAGCAGGAAAACCGGGACAGGCTATGGCTACACCTTC. Protein sequence: CASRKTGTGYGYTF.

This clonotype has a count of ten or more. The V call is TRBV7-9, the J call TRBJ1-5; D not certain. The CDR3 covers 13 residues. The germline gives CDR1 SEHNR, CDR2 FQNEAQ (reference sequence). V lost 8 bases, J lost 2 bases, and 10 bases lay in between. The chain's CDR3 is CASGPEGNQPQHF. In DNA, the CDR3 is TGTGCCAGCGGGCCCGAGGGCAATCAGCCCCAGCATTTT. The whole variable domain, filled in from reference TRBV7-9 and TRBJ1-5, reads DTGVSQNPRHKITKRGQNVTFRCDPISEHNRLYWYRQTLGQGPEFLTYFQNEAQLEKSRLLSDRFSAERPKGSFSTLEIQRTEQGDSAMYLCASGPEGNQPQHFGDGTRLSIL.

Note on this clonotype: A much larger clone sits a single nucleotide away, making a read error possible. The rearrangement uses TRBV25-1 and TRBJ1-1; unclear D gene. The CDR3 has 11 amino acids. V was pared by 4 bases and J by 3 bases, with 3 bases between. Germline loops: CDR1 MGHDK, CDR2 SYGVNS. The CDR3 reads CASSGHTEAFF. The CDR3 DNA sequence: TGTGCCAGCAGTGGGCACACTGAAGCTTTCTTT. Filled out from reference TRBV25-1 and TRBJ1-1, the complete variable domain reads EADIYQTPRYLVIGTGKKITLECSQTMGHDKMYWYQQDPGMELHLIHYSYGVNSTEKGDLSSESTVSRIRTEHFPLTLESARPSHTSQYLCASSGHTEAFFGQGTRLTVV.

This clonotype has a count of ten or more. The chain uses TRBV19 and TRBJ2-7; TRBD2 agrees at 8 bases. Germline V gene lookup returns CDR1 LNHDA and CDR2 SQIVND (reference sequence). After removal of 4 bases from V and 2 bases from J, the junction contained 7 bases not matched to a gene. This CDR3 is built from 15 residues. In nucleotides, the CDR3 is TGTGCCAGTAGTACCGGAGCGGGAGTTACCTACGAGCAGTACTTC. The encoded protein is CASSTGAGVTYEQYF.

This clonotype was counted at least ten times. This rearrangement joins TRBV3-1 to TRBJ2-5; D is unresolved. The CDR3 extends over 14 amino acids. Trimming took 4 bases from V and 4 from J, leaving 13 bases between them. Per the germline V gene, CDR1 is LGHDT and CDR2 is YNNKEL (reference sequence). CDR3 DNA sequence: TGTGCCAGCAGCCTTCGGCCCGACGGAGAGACCCAGTACTTC. As protein: CASSLRPDGETQYF.

This chain connects TRBV12-3 or TRBV12-4 to TRBJ2-6; D not certain. The CDR3 is 16 amino acids. Trimming took off 2 bases at V and 4 bases at J, with 12 bases between the two ends. The CDR3 bases are TGTGCCAGCAGTTTATCTACAGAAACCGGGGCCAACGTCCTGACTTTC. Residues: CASSLSTETGANVLTF.

The rearrangement links TRBV18 to TRBJ1-2, with D uncertain. V lost 2 bases to trimming and J lost 4 bases, with 14 bases between them. The CDR3 runs 15 residues. Per germline, CDR1 KGHSH and CDR2 LQKENI. CDR3 sequence reads: CASSPEEGGSYGYTF. The CDR3 bases are TGTGCCAGCTCACCAGAGGAGGGCGGCAGCTATGGCTACACCTTC. The entire variable domain, with the rest obtained from reference TRBV18 and TRBJ1-2, is as follows: NAGVMQNPRHLVRRRGQEARLRCSPMKGHSHVYWYRQLPEEGLKFMVYLQKENIIDESGMPKERFSAEFPKEGPSILRIQQVVRGDSAAYFCASSPEEGGSYGYTFGSGTRLTVV.

At least ten counts were recorded for this clonotype. V gene TRBV2 combines with J gene TRBJ2-1, with TRBD2 identical over 12 bases. V was pared by 6 bases and J by 8 bases, with 11 bases of the junction left unmatched. Germline CDR1 SNHLY, CDR2 FYNNEI. This CDR3 region has 16 residues. The CDR3 DNA reads as TGTGCCAGCAGCCGGGGGACTAGCGGGTCGTTGTATGAGCAGTTCTTC. Protein sequence: CASSRGTSGSLYEQFF. The full variable domain, rest sourced from reference TRBV2 and TRBJ2-1, is EPEVTQTPSHQVTQMGQEVILRCVPISNHLYFYWYRQILGQKVEFLVSFYNNEISEKSEIFDDQFSVERPDGSNFTLKIRSTKLEDSAMYFCASSRGTSGSLYEQFFGPGTRLTVL.

This clonotype appeared a few times. The chain uses TRBV30 and TRBJ2-1; no clear D gene. Per the germline V gene, CDR1 is GTSNPN and CDR2 is SVGIG (reference sequence). V dropped 5 bases and J dropped 10 bases, with 12 bases sitting between them. The CDR3 totals 11 residues. The CDR3 DNA is TGTGCCTGGGGTGGTTCTGTCGAGCAGTTCTTC. Translated, it gives CAWGGSVEQFF.